The text below deals with one T cell receptor (beta chain). The target of this receptor is not known. From each donor, an approximately 2.5 ml peripheral blood sample was drawn into PAXgene tubes and stored at -80 degrees C. Total RNA was isolated from whole blood with the PAXgene blood miRNA kit on an automated QIAcube, without T cell sorting. Peripheral blood from monozygotic twin pairs concordant or discordant for inflammatory bowel disease was subjected to deep TCRalpha and TCRbeta repertoire profiling with unique molecular barcoding. Smoking habits were recorded for all twin pairs, and individuals were classified as current, former or never smokers. The data derive from a study of monozygotic twins with inflammatory bowel disease (dated by TCRdb to about 2019). For the wider study: The full study comprised 30 or so monozygotic twin pairs: nine German pairs (four IBD-concordant, five IBD-discordant) and 19 IBD-discordant Danish pairs. Each individual had, on average, about 151 000 unique TCRalpha sequences and 181 000 unique TCRbeta sequences available for analysis. The search for disease-associated traits relied mainly on comparing, within discordant pairs, IBD patients with their genetically identical healthy co-twins.

The method was 5' RACE. The input for every TCR library was approximately 3,500 ng of total RNA. cDNA was synthesized with SMARTScribe reverse transcriptase in eight separate reactions per sample. During cDNA synthesis, template switching introduced unique molecular identifiers that contained a 6-nucleotide sample barcode. Amplification of TCRalpha and TCRbeta cDNA involved two nested PCRs of around 15 and 9 cycles, and each PCR was followed by bead purification. Before amplification, cDNA was treated with uracil DNA-glycosylase and purified using the QIAquick PCR purification kit. The second PCR was the step at which Illumina TruSeq-compatible adapters and sample-specific barcodes were added. Library quality and concentration were checked on TapeStation and Qubit, and libraries were pooled at 4.5 to 5.5 ng each. Sequencing of the pooled libraries was done on an Illumina HiSeq2500 single-index Rapid Run using custom sequencing primers and 2 x 100 bp reads. On the study's bioinformatics: MiGEC version 1.2.6 was used for UMI-based consensus assembly to correct PCR and sequencing errors. V(D)J alignment, clonotype assembly and CDR3 extraction were performed with MiXCR version 2.1.1. Gene usage, clonotype sharing and MAIT/NKT TCR abundance were normalised by analysing the top 1000, 10 000 and 20 000 clonotypes per sample. After downsampling to 27 000 UMIs, diversity was calculated as the inverse Simpson index using the vegan R package. Paired Mann-Whitney U tests were applied to discordant twin pairs, with Benjamini-Hochberg correction for multiple testing. With the reads reprocessed by TCRdb, a single entry stands for each CDR3 protein sequence and no DNA is reported. The V and J calls were not made by the authors but by TCRdb's processing. This specimen's table enumerates about 450,000 distinct CDR3 sequences. About 2.6% of the sample rests with the top ten.

The CDR3 holds 13 amino acids from the cysteine to the phenylalanine. No DNA is recorded. The germline V gene specifies KGHSH as CDR1 and LQKENI as CDR2. The paper as a whole reports these results and caveats: The results gave no support for a single strong signal or clonotype linked to IBD. Measured by the inverse Simpson index, TCRbeta repertoire diversity was lower in IBD patients than in their healthy co-twins. Repertoire similarity did not differ between concordant and discordant twins, possibly due to limited statistical power. The analysis was unable to tell apart different T cell subtypes. Background noise and inter-individual variability may have been introduced into the repertoires by the differing immunosuppressive treatments among patients. IBD patients shared fewer clonotypes with other individuals than healthy twins did, most markedly in patients showing signs of disease activity.

Sequenced material: blood. The V and J segments used are TRBV18 and TRBJ2-5; checking the TCRdb D call of TRBD1 is not possible without DNA. This TCR was sampled from a human donor with ulcerative colitis or Crohn's disease, or a healthy co-twin of an affected twin (not recorded which). The CDR3 protein: CASAPGAGETQYF.